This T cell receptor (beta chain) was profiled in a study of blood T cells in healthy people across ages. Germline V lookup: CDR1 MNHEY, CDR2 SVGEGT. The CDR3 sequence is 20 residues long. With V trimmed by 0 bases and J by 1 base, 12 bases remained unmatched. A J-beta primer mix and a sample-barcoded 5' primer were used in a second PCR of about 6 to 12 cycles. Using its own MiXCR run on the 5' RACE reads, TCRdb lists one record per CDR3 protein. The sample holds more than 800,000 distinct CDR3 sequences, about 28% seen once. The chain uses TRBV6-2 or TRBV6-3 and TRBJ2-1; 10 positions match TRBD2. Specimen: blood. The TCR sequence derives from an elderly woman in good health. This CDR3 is CASSYSVYSGGSPSYNEQFF. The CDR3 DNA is TGTGCCAGCAGTTACTCCGTGTATAGCGGGGGGTCTCCTTCCTACAATGAGCAGTTCTTC.